This TCR beta chain derives from a study of monozygotic twins with inflammatory bowel disease. The team made cDNA by running eight separate reactions for each sample. UMIs were attached via template switching, each with a 6-nucleotide sample barcode. One entry per CDR3 protein, without DNA, is what TCRdb gives after re-calling the 5' RACE reads. The sample has roughly 120,000 distinct CDR3 sequences, and its top ten clones hold about an eighth. The CDR3 sequence is 15 residues long. The chain joins TRBV12-3 or TRBV12-4 to TRBJ2-1; the TCRdb D gene call, TRBD1, has no DNA to confirm it. Specimen: blood. The sequence came from a human donor with ulcerative colitis or Crohn's disease, or a healthy co-twin of an affected twin (not recorded which). CDR3 amino acids: CASTVDSKIYNEQFF.